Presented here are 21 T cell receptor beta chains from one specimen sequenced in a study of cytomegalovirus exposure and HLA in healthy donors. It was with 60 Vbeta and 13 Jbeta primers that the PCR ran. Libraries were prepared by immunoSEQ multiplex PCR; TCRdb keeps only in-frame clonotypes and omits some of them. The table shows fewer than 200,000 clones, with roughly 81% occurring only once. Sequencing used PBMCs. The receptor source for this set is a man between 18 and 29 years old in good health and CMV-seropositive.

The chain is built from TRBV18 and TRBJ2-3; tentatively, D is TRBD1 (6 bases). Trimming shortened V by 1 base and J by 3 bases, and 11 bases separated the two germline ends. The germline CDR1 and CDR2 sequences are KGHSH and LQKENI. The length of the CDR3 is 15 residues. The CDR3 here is CASSPQGVRTDTQYF. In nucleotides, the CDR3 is TGTGCCAGCTCACCACAGGGGGTAAGGACAGATACGCAGTATTTT.

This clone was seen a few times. The CDR3 protein is CASSPQGGSYNEQFF. The CDR3 DNA follows: TGTGCCAGCAGCCCCCAGGGGGGCTCCTACAATGAGCAGTTCTTC. The chain recombines TRBV7-3 with TRBJ2-1; possibly TRBD1 for D (7 bases). From germline, CDR1 is SGHTA and CDR2 FQGTGA. CDR3 length: 15 amino acids. V lost 5 bases, J lost 0 bases, and 11 bases lay in between.

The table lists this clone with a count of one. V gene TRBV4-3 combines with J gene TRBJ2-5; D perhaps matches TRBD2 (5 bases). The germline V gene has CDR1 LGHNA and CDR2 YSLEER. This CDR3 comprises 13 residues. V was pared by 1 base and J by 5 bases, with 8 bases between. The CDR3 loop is CASSQGESETQYF. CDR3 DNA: TGCGCCAGCAGCCAAGGGGAGAGTGAGACCCAGTACTTC.

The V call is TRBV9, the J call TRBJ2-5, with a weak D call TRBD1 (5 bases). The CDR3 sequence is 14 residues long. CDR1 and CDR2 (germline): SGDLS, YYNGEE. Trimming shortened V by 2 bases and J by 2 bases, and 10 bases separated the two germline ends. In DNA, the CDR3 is TGTGCCAGCAGCGTTACGACAGCACAAGAGACCCAGTACTTC. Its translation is CASSVTTAQETQYF.

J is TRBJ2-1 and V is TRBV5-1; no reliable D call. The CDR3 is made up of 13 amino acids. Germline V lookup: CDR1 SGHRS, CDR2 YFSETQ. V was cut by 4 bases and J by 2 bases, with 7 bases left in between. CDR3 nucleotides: TGCGCCAGCAGCCCTAAGACCTACAATGAGCAGTTCTTC. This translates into CASSPKTYNEQFF.

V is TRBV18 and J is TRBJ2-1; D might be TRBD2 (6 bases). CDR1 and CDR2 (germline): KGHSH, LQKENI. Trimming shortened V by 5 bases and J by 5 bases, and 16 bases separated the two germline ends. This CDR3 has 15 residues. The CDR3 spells CASSFAGRRDNEQFF. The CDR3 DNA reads TGTGCCAGCTCATTTGCGGGACGGAGGGACAATGAGCAGTTCTTC.

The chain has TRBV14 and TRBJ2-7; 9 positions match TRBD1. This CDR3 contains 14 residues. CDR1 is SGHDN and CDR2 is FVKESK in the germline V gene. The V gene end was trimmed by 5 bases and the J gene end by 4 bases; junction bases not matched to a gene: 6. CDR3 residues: CASSLGQGMYEQYF. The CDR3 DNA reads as TGTGCCAGCAGCTTAGGACAGGGGATGTACGAGCAGTACTTC.

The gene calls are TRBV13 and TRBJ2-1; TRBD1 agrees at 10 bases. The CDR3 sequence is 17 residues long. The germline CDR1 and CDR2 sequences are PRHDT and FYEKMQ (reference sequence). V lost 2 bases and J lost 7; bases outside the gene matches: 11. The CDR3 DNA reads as TGTGCCAGCAGCTTACCTCCCGGGACAGGGGCAGGGAATGAGCAGTTCTTC. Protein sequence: CASSLPPGTGAGNEQFF.

The CDR3 bases are TGTGCCACCAGCACAACAGGGGGCAACTATGGCTACACCTTC. Encoded protein: CATSTTGGNYGYTF. This chain links TRBV15 with TRBJ1-2; 9 bases are a match to TRBD1. CDR1 is LNHNV and CDR2 is YYDKDF in the germline V gene (reference sequence). Losses at the gene ends were 4 bases for V and 2 bases for J; bases not matched to a gene: 2. This CDR3 spans 14 amino acids.

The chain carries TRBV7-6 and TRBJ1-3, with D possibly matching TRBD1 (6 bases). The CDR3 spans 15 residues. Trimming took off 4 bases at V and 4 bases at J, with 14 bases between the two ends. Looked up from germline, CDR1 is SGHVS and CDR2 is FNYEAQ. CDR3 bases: TGTGCCAGCAGCTCTGGCGGGGGCGGGGGAAACACCATATATTTT. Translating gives CASSSGGGGGNTIYF.

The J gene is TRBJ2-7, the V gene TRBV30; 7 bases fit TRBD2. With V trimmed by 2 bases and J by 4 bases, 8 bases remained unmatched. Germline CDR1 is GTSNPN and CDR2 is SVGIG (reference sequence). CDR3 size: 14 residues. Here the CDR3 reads CAWSMGGNEYEQYF. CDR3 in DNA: TGTGCCTGGAGTATGGGGGGGAACGAGTACGAGCAGTACTTC.

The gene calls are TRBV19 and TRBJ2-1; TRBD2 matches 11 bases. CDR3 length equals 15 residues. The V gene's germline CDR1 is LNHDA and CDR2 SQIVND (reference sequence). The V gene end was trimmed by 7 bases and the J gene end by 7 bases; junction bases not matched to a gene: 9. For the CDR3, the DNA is TGTGCCAGTACTCTCGGGACTAGCGGTATTAATGAGCAGTTCTTC. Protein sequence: CASTLGTSGINEQFF. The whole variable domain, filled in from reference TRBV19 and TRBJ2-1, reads DGGITQSPKYLFRKEGQNVTLSCEQNLNHDAMYWYRQDPGQGLRLIYYSQIVNDFQKGDIAEGYSVSREKKESFPLTVTSAQKNPTAFYLCASTLGTSGINEQFFGPGTRLTVL.

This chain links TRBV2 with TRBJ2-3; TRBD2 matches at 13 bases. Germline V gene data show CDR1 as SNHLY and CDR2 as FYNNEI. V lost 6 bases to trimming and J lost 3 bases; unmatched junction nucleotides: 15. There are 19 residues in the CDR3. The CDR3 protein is CASRMLLRLAGGGTDTQYF. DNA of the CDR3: TGTGCCAGCAGGATGTTACTGCGACTAGCGGGGGGAGGGACAGATACGCAGTATTTT.

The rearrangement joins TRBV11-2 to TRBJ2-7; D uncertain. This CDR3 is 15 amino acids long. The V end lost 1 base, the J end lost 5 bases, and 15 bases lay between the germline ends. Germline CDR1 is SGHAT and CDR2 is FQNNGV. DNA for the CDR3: TGTGCCAGCAGCTTAGCGGGTGATCCTGGCCACGAGCAGTACTTC. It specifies CASSLAGDPGHEQYF.

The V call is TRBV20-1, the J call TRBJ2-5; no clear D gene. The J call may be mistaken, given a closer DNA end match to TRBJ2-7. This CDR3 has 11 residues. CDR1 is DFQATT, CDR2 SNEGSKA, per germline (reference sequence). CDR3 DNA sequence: TGCAGTGCTAGAGGCCTCTACGAGCAGTACTTC. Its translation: CSARGLYEQYF.

The CDR3 sequence: CASSTPDRAIEGYTF. For the CDR3, the DNA is TGTGCCAGTAGTACCCCGGACAGGGCTATCGAAGGCTACACCTTC. V gene TRBV19 combines with J gene TRBJ1-2; 8 positions match TRBD1. This CDR3 is built from 15 residues. Trimming took 4 bases from V and 8 from J; bases not matched to a gene: 12. In germline, CDR1 is LNHDA, CDR2 SQIVND (reference sequence).

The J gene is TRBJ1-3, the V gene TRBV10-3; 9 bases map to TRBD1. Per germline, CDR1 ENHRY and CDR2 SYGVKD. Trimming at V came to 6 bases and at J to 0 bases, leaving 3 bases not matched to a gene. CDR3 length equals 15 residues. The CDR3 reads CAIRGTGSSGNTIYF. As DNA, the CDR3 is TGTGCCATCAGGGGGACAGGGAGCTCTGGAAACACCATATATTTT.

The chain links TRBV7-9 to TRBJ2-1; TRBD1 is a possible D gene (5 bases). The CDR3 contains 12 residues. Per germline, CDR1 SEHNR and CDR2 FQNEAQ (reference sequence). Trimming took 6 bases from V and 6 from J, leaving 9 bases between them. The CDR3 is CASRRQPNEQFF. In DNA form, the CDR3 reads TGTGCCAGCAGACGACAGCCCAATGAGCAGTTCTTC.

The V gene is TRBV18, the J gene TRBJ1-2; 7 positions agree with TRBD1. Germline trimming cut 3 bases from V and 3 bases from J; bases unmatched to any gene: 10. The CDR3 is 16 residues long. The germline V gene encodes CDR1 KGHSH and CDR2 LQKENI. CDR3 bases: TGTGCCAGCTCACCCTTAGGACAGGCGACTTACTATGGCTACACCTTC. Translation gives CASSPLGQATYYGYTF.

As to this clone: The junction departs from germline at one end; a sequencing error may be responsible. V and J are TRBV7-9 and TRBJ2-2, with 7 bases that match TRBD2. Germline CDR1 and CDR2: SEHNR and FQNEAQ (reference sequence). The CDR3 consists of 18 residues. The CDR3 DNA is TGTTCCAGCAGCTTCACTTCGGTACATATACGGGAGGTAGGGGAGCTGTTTTTT. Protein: CSSSFTSVHIREVGELFF.

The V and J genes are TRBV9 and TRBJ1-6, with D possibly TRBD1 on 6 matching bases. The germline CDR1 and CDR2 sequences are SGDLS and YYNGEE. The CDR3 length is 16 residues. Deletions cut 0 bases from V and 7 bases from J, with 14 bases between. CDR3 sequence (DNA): TGTGCCAGCAGCGTAGCCGGTGCAGGGGCGAATTCACCCCTCCACTTT. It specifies CASSVAGAGANSPLHF.